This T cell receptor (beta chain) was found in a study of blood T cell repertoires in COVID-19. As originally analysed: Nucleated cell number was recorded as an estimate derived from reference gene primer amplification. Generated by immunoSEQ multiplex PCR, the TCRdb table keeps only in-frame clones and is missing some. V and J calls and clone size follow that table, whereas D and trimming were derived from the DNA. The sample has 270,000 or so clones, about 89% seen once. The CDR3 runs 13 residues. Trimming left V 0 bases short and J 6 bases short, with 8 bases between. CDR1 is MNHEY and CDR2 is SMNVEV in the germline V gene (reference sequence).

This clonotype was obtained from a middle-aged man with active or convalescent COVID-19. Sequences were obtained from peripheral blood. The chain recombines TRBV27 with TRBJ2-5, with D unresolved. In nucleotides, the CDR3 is TGTGCCAGCAGTTTATCCCTACCCCAGACCCAGTACTTC. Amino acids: CASSLSLPQTQYF.